This T cell receptor (beta chain) was captured in a study of OX40 agonist ivuxolimab in advanced cancers. Whole-study results and caveats: Partial responders receiving 0.1-3.0 mg/kg showed among the lowest clonal expansion.

The CDR3 has 14 amino acids. Germline values: CDR1 SGHTA, CDR2 FQGTGA. The V gene lost 2 bases and the J gene lost 5 bases, with 10 bases spanning the gap. Autoimmune disease history or systemic immunosuppression excluded patients. This clone came up once. As yet, its antigen is unknown. Profiled with immunoSEQ multiplex PCR; TCRdb holds only in-frame clones, not every one. The profile shows roughly 43,000 clones, 88% of them singletons. This sample comprised CD4+ or CD8+ T cells sorted from blood, obtained in a trial of the OX40 agonist ivuxolimab. This sequence was found in an adult with an advanced solid tumor such as melanoma, head and neck, liver or kidney cancer. The chain links TRBV7-3 to TRBJ2-1, with D unclear. Here the CDR3 DNA reads TGTGCCAGCAGCTTAGAGGTGACCAACAATGAGCAGTTCTTC. It codes for CASSLEVTNNEQFF.